Listed below are T cell receptor beta chains from one sample, sequenced in a study of T-cell reconstitution after alpha-beta-depleted transplantation in children. TCRdb itself ran the PCR reads through MiXCR, one entry per CDR3 protein. In the table there are about 610,000 distinct CDR3 sequences, roughly 10% of which are singletons. The sequencing used PBMCs from the stem cell graft donor, collected from the stem cell graft. Receptors were obtained from a human donor who donated a stem cell graft to a child with acute myeloid leukemia. The conserved cysteine and the conserved F or W are not part of the CDR3 here. Each record gives: clone size, J gene, V gene, CDR3 protein. Expanded clones get a size class; other rows say once, few or many, or leave the size out.

abundance: few; j_gene: TRBJ2-4; v_gene: TRBV20-1; CDR3aa: SADGTSGRGTKNIQY
abundance: NA; j_gene: TRBJ2-3; v_gene: TRBV5-1; CDR3aa: ASSLVTSGMADTQY
abundance: few; j_gene: TRBJ1-5; v_gene: TRBV28; CDR3aa: ASSKGTGILVSNQPQH
abundance: NA; j_gene: TRBJ2-7; v_gene: TRBV5-1; CDR3aa: ASSRTTGTSGSNYEQY
abundance: NA; j_gene: TRBJ1-1; v_gene: TRBV18; CDR3aa: ASSPQPGTEAF
abundance: NA; j_gene: TRBJ2-7; v_gene: TRBV6-1; CDR3aa: ASSPLGQGTYEQY
abundance: many; j_gene: TRBJ2-7; v_gene: TRBV6-5; CDR3aa: ASSYPGGQQY
abundance: many; j_gene: TRBJ2-1; v_gene: TRBV7-2; CDR3aa: ASSSTGEYNEQF
abundance: many; j_gene: TRBJ2-3; v_gene: TRBV18; CDR3aa: ASSPFPGEPTYTQY
abundance: NA; j_gene: TRBJ2-4; v_gene: TRBV24-1; CDR3aa: ATSPTGESKNIQY